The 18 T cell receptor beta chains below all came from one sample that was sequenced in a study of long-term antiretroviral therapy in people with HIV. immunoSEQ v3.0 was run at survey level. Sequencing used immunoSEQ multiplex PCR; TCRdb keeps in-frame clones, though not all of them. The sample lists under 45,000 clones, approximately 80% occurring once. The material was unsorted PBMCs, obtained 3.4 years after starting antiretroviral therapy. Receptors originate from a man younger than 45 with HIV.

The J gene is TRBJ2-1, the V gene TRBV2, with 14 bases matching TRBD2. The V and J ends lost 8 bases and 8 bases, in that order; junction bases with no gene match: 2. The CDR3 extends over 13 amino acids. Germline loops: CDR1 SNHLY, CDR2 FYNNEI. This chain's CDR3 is CASGTSGSDEQFF. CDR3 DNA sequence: TGTGCCAGCGGGACTAGCGGGAGCGATGAGCAGTTCTTC.

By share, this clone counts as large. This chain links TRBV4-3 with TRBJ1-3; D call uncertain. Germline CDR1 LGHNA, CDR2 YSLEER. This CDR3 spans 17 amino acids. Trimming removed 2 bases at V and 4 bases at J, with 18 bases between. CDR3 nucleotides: TGCGCCAGCAGCCAAAGACACGGCGGAAGAAGGGGAAACACCATATATTTT. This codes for CASSQRHGGRRGNTIYF.

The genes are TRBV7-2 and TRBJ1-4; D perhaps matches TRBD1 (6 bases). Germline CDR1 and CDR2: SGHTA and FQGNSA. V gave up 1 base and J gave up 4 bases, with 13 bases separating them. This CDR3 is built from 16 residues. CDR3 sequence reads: CASSLGFGQYNEKLFF. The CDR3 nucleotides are TGTGCCAGCAGCTTAGGGTTTGGACAGTATAATGAAAAACTGTTTTTT.

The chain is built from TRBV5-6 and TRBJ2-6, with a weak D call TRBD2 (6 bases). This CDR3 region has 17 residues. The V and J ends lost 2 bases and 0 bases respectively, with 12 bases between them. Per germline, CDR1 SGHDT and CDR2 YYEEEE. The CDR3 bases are TGTGCCAGCAGCTTTATCCCGGGAGTCTCTGGGGCCAACGTCCTGACTTTC. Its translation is CASSFIPGVSGANVLTF.

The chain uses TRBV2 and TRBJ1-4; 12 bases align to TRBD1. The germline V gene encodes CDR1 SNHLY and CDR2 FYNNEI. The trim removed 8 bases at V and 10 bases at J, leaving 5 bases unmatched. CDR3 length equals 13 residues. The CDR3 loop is CASGTGGLAKLFF. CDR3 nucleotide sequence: TGTGCCAGCGGGACAGGGGGCTTGGCAAAACTGTTTTTT.

The CDR3 sequence is CASSTDSNRGIYGYTF. The CDR3, as DNA: TGCGCCAGCAGCACTGACAGTAACCGTGGTATCTATGGCTACACCTTC. The chain uses TRBV5-1 and TRBJ1-2, with a weak D call TRBD1 (5 bases). The ends were cut back, 4 bases at V and 4 bases at J, with 20 bases in the middle. Per germline, CDR1 SGHRS and CDR2 YFSETQ. CDR3 length: 16 amino acids. Full variable domain (remainder filled in from reference TRBV5-1 and TRBJ1-2): KAGVTQTPRYLIKTRGQQVTLSCSPISGHRSVSWYQQTPGQGLQFLFEYFSETQRNKGNFPGRFSGRQFSNSRSEMNVSTLELGDSALYLCASSTDSNRGIYGYTFGSGTRLTVV.

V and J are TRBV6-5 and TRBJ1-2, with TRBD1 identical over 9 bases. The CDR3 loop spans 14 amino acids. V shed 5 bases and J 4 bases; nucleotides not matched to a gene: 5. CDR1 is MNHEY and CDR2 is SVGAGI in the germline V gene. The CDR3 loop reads CASSADRGAYGYTF. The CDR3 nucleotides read TGTGCCAGCAGTGCGGACAGGGGAGCCTATGGCTACACCTTC.

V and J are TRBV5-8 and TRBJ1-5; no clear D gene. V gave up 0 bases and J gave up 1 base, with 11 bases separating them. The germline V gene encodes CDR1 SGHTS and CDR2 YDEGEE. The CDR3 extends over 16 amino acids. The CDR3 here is CASSLAGGPSNQPQHF. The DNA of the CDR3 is TGTGCCAGCAGCTTGGCCGGTGGGCCCAGCAATCAGCCCCAGCATTTT.

The CDR3 spells CASSPRLAGEYEQYF. Here the CDR3 DNA reads TGTGCCAGCTCACCACGACTAGCGGGAGAGTACGAGCAGTACTTC. The V gene is TRBV18, the J gene TRBJ2-7; 12 positions agree with TRBD2. The CDR3 consists of 15 residues. After removal of 1 base from V and 4 bases from J, the junction contained 2 bases not matched to a gene. Germline CDR1 KGHSH, CDR2 LQKENI.

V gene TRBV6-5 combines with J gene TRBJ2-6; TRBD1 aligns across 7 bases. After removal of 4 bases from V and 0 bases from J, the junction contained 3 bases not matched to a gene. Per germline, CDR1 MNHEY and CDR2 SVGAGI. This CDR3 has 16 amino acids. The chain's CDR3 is CASSLTGNSGANVLTF. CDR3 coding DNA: TGTGCCAGCAGTTTGACAGGGAACTCTGGGGCCAACGTCCTGACTTTC.

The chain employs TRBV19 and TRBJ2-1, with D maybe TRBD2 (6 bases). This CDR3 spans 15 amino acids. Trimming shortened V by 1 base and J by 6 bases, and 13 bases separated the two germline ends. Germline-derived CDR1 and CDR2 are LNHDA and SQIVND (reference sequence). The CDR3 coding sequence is TGTGCCAGTAGTATAGTGCGGGGTCTGGGCAATGAGCAGTTCTTC. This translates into CASSIVRGLGNEQFF.

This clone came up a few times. Here the CDR3 reads CASSSGGGGYTF. The CDR3 nucleotides read TGTGCCAGCAGCTCAGGAGGAGGTGGCTACACCTTC. V and J are TRBV9 and TRBJ1-2; no reliable D call. The CDR3 has 12 amino acids. Germline V gene sequence: CDR1 SGDLS, CDR2 YYNGEE. Trimming stripped 4 bases from V and 7 bases from J, with 11 bases between.

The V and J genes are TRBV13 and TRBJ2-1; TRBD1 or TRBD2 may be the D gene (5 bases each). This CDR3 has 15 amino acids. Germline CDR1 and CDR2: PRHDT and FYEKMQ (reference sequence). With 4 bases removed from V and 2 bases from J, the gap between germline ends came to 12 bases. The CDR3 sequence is CASSSRDDPYNEQFF. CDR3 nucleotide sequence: TGTGCCAGCAGCTCCCGGGACGACCCCTACAATGAGCAGTTCTTC.

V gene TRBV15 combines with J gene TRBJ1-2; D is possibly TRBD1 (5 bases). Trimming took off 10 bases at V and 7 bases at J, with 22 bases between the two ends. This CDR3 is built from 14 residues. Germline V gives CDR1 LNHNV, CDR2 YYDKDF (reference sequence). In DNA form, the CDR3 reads TGTGCCAGTGGTCCGGGACGCTCTGCCCCTGGCTACACCTTC. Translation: CASGPGRSAPGYTF. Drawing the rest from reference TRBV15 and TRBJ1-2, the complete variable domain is DAMVIQNPRYQVTQFGKPVTLSCSQTLNHNVMYWYQQKSSQAPKLLFHYYDKDFNNEADTPDNFQSRRPNTSFCFLDIRSPGLGDTAMYLCASGPGRSAPGYTFGSGTRLTVV.

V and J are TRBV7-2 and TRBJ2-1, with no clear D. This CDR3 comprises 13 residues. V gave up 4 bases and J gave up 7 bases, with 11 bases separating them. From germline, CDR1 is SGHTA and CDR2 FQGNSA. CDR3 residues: CASSSRTRNEQFF. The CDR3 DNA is TGTGCCAGCAGCTCGCGTACGAGGAATGAGCAGTTCTTC.

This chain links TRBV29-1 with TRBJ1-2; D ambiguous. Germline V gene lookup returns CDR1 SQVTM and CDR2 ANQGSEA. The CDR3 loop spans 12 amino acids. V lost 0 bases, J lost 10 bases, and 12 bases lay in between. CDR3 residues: CSVEDLLTTYTF. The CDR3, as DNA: TGCAGCGTTGAAGATTTGCTAACCACCTACACCTTC.

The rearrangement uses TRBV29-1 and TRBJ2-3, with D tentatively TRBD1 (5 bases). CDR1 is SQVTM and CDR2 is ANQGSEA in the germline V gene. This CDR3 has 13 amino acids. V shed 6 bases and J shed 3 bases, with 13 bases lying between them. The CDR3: CSVTQGATDTQYF. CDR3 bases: TGCAGCGTCACGCAAGGGGCAACAGATACGCAGTATTTT.

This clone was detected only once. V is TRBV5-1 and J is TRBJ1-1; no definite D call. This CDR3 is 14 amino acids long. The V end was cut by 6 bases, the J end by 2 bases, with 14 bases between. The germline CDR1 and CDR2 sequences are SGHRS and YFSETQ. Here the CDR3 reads CASTTAGLNTEAFF. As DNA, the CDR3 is TGCGCCAGCACCACTGCCGGCTTAAACACTGAAGCTTTCTTT.